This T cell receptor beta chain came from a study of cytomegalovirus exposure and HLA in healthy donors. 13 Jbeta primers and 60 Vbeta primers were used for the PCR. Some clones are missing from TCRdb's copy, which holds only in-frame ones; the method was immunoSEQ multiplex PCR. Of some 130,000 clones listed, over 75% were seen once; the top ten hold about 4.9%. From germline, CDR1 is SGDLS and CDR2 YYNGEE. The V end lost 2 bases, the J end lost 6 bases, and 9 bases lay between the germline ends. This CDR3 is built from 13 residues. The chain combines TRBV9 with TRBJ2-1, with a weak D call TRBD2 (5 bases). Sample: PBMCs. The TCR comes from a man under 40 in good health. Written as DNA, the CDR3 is TGTGCCAGCAGCGTTGGACTCCCCAATGAGCAGTTCTTC. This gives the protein CASSVGLPNEQFF.